This T cell receptor beta chain was recovered during a study of shared clonotypes between healthy human individuals. Overall study results and limits: The sole specimen, blood, was sampled, and tissue repertoires likely differ.

In germline, CDR1 is SGHAT, CDR2 FQNNGV. This CDR3 comprises 16 residues. V was trimmed by 2 bases and J by 5 bases, leaving 16 bases between them. Details on this clone: Its antigen is still unknown.

The donors, all of them Caucasian adults, lived in Nashville, Tennessee. On ten immunoSEQ deep assay plates, unsorted PBMC DNA was sequenced. Generated by immunoSEQ multiplex PCR, the TCRdb table keeps only in-frame clones and is missing some. The sample holds about 600,000 clones, around 78% seen once. V is TRBV11-2 and J is TRBJ2-1; no definite D call. The TCR comes from a woman aged 40 to 50 in good health. Some clones in this sample may be carry-over from other donors' samples. Sequences were obtained from PBMCs. The CDR3 protein is CASSLRGSGRHNEQFF. CDR3 bases: TGTGCCAGCAGCTTACGTGGCTCAGGAAGGCACAATGAGCAGTTCTTC.